This T cell receptor beta chain appears in the sequencing data of a study of a mutant IDH1 vaccine in newly diagnosed glioma. This sample's time point: week 47, end of study. Topical imiquimod was applied with each vaccine dose, which held 300 ug of mutant IDH1 20-mer peptide. The CDR3 runs to 13 residues. V gave up 3 bases and J gave up 2 bases, with 8 bases separating them. CDR1 MDHEN and CDR2 SYDVKM come from the germline V gene. Using immunoSEQ multiplex PCR, the repertoire was profiled, and TCRdb retains in-frame clones only, with some absent. The sample includes roughly 31,000 clones, roughly four fifths of them seen just once. In the case of this clone: Its antigen is not known.

This receptor was taken from a man aged 30 to 45 with glioma. Specimen: PBMCs, collected from a glioma patient whose treatment included an IDH1 peptide vaccine. The J gene is TRBJ2-7, the V gene TRBV28, with D possibly TRBD2 on 5 matching bases. Here the CDR3 DNA reads TGTGCCAGCAGTTTTGGGAGTCCCTACGAGCAGTACTTC. It encodes CASSFGSPYEQYF. Using reference TRBV28 and TRBJ2-7 for the parts outside the CDR3, the full variable domain is DVKVTQSSRYLVKRTGEKVFLECVQDMDHENMFWYRQDPGLGLRLIYFSYDVKMKEKGDIPEGYSVSREKKERFSLILESASTNQTSMYLCASSFGSPYEQYFGPGTRLTVT.